This T cell receptor (beta chain) was sequenced during a study of blood T cell repertoires in COVID-19. The overall study: Sample material is recorded as cDNA or gDNA derived from T cells, B-cell-depleted T cells, or PBMCs.

The CDR3 loop spans 15 amino acids. V dropped 6 bases and J dropped 9; count of bases not matched to a gene: 14. CDR1 and CDR2 (germline): SNHLY, FYNNEI. TCRdb's copy holds only in-frame clones and misses some; the assay was immunoSEQ multiplex PCR. The data hold 300,000 to 450,000 clones, with 87% observed a single time. Those who participated ranged in age from about 18 to 89 years and resided in about 24 US areas. Participants had their cohort set by participant-reported clinical history. The J gene is TRBJ2-1, the V gene TRBV2, with 7 bases lining up with TRBD2. This TCR was recovered from a woman younger than 45 who had recovered from COVID-19. The sample comprised PBMCs or T cells enriched from blood (not recorded which). In DNA, the CDR3 is TGTGCCAGCAGCGACAAGGTCGCCGGGGGGACTGAGCAGTTCTTC. It codes for CASSDKVAGGTEQFF.